This T cell receptor (beta chain) was observed in a study of glioma-infiltrating T cells. The V gene's germline CDR1 is MNHNS and CDR2 SASEGT. The CDR3 extends over 13 amino acids. V was cut by 7 bases and J by 1 base, with 7 bases left in between. Points from the study as a whole: Only very few CDR3 sequences appeared in both tissue and blood. Above-expected tissue-blood divergence occurred in all gliomas, most in low-grade ones.

In this sample, this clonotype turned up many times. What it binds is unknown. TCR alpha and beta CDR3 regions were amplified from RNA using iRepertoire nested multiplex PCR. Input was roughly 85-400 ng of tissue mRNA or PBMC total RNA. TCRdb itself ran the multiplex PCR reads through MiXCR, one entry per CDR3 protein. The sample carries about 130,000 distinct CDR3 sequences, 24% recorded once. Sequenced input: glioma tissue, nonneoplastic brain tissue, or PBMCs (not recorded which). This chain links TRBV6-1 with TRBJ2-2; D is perhaps TRBD1 (5 bases). The receptor was derived from a human donor with low-grade glioma or glioblastoma, undergoing nonglioma brain surgery, or in good health (not recorded which). CDR3 DNA sequence: TGTGCCAGCACCGGACAGAACACCGGGGAGCTGTTTTTT. It is translated as CASTGQNTGELFF.